This T cell receptor (beta chain) was identified in a study of cytomegalovirus exposure and HLA in healthy donors. Trimming removed 4 bases at V and 1 base at J, with 11 bases between. The CDR3 has 15 residues. The study's findings and limits: Specific recognition of CMV antigens was confirmed in vitro for a few chains (all CMV-associated). Productive rates of about 87% or about 30% were seen for most TCR beta V segments in an earlier analysis.

On this clone itself: Its cognate antigen is unknown.

13 Jbeta primers and 60 Vbeta primers were used for the PCR. Per the authors' pipeline: Counted up in a later analysis, unique TCR beta chains came to about 80 million, with about 9.9 million shared. Sequenced by immunoSEQ multiplex PCR; TCRdb stores in-frame clones only, minus some. The DNA was the basis for D and trimming; V, J and clone size are from that table. The sample lists approximately 150,000 clones; 75% to 85% were seen once. The specimen was PBMCs. The clonotype comes from a man aged 30-40 years in good health and CMV-seropositive. The rearrangement uses TRBV5-3 and TRBJ2-2; D possibly corresponds to TRBD2 (6 bases). TRBV5-3 is treated as an ORF (open reading frame) with a function not yet certain. The CDR3 is CARSEMGGNTGELFF. In DNA form, the CDR3 reads TGTGCCAGAAGCGAAATGGGGGGGAACACCGGGGAGCTGTTTTTT.